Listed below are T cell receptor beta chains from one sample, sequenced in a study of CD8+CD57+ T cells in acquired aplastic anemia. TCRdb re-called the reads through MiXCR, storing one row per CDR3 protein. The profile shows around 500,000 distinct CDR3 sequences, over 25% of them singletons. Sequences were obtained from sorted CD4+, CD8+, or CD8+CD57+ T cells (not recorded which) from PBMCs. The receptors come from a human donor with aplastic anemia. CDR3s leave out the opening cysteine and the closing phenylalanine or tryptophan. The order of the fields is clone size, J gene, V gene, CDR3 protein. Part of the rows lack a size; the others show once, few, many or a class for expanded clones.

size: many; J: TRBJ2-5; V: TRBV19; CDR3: ASRRSSHVQETQY
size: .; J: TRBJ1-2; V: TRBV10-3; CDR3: AISASGGRTGYGYT
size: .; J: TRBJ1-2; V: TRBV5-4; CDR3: ASSRSIGISYGYT
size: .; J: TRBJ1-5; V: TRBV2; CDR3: ASSGRTDSNQPQH
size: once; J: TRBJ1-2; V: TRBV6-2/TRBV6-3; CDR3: ASSYSGHYGYT
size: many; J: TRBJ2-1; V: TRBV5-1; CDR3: ASSLGTTSYNEQF
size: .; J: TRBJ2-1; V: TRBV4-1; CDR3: ASSQADVNNEQF
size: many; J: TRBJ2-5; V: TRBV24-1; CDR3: ATSQQETQY
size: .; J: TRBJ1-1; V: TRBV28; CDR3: ASSIGPLEAF
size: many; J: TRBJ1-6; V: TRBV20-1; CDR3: SARDPRGRTPLH
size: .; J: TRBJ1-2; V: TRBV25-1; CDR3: ASSESLGQGDT
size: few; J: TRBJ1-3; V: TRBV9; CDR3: ASSVDRLSGNTIY
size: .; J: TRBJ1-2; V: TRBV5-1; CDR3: ASSLEVSENYGYT
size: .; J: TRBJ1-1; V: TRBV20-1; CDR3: SAKRLVSLNTEAF
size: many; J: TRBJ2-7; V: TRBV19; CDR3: ASNCRTGNYEQY
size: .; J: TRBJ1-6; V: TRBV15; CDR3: ASSFRAPLH
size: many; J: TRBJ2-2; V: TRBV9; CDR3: ASSTSSGELF
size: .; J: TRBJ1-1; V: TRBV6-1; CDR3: ASSVGESARENTEAF
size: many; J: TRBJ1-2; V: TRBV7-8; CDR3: ASSLTRDSAGGYT
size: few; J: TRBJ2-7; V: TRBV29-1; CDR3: SVGYGGGLAYEQY
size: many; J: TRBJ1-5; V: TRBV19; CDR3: ASSIYRVDNQPQH
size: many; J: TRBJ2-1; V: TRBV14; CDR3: ASSQARNEQF
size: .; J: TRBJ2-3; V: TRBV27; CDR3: ASSLSASGGTDTQY
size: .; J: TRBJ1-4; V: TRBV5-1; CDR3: ASSSTGTGVEKLF
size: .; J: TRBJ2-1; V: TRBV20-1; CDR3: SARPLAGAGNEQF
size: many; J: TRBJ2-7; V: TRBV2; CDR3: ASRPGTSGVYEQY
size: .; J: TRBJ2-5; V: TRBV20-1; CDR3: SARERAGGTETQY
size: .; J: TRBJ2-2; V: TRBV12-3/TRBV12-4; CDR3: ASSLGGATGELF
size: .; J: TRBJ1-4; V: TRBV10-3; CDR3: AISPTGSVREKLF
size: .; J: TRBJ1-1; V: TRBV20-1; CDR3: SAINPGQGGTEAF
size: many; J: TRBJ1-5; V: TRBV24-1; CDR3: ATSESQGAVGPQH
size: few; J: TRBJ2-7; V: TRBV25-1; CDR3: ASRITQGLANVYEQY
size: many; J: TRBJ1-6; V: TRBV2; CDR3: ASGPGTGWSPLH
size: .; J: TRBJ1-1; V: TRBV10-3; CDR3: ASTDLRGGRDTEAF
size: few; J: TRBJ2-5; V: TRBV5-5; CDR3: ASSLGLASGETQY
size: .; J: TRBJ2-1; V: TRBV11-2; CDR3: ASSLGLRGGAGNEQF
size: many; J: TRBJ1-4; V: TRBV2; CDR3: ASRTDYARTEKLF
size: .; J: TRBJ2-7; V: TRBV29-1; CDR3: SSASSTPGQVEQY